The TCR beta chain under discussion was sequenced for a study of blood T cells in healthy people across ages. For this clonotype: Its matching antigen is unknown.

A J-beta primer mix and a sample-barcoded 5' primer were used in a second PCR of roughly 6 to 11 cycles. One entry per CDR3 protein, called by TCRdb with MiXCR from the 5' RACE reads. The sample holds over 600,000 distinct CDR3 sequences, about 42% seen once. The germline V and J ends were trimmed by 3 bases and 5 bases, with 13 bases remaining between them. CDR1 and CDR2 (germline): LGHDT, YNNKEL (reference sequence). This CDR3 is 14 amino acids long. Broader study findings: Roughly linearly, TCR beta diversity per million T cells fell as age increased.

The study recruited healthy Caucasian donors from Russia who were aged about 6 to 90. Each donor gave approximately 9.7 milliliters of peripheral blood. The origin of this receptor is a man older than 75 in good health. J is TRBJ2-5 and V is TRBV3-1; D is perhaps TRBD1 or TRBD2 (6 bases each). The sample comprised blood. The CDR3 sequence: CASSQGHGGETQYF. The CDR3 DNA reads TGTGCCAGCAGCCAGGGACACGGAGGGGAGACCCAGTACTTC.